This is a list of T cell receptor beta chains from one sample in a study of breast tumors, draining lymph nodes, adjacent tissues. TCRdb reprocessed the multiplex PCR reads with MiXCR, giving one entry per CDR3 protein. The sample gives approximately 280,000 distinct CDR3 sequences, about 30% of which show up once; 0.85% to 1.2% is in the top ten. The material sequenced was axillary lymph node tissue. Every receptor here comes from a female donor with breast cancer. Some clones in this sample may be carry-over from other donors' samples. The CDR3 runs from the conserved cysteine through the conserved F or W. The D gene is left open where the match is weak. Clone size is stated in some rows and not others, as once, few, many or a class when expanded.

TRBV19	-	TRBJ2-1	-	CASSSKRSWTHNEQFF	TGTGCCAGTAGCTCCAAACGGTCTTGGACCCACAATGAGCAGTTCTTC
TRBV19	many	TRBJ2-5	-	CASTNGGDETQYF	TGTGCCAGTACTAATGGGGGTGATGAGACCCAGTACTTC
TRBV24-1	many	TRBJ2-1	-	CATHGNTYNEQFF	TGTGCCACGCACGGGAACACTTACAATGAGCAGTTCTTC
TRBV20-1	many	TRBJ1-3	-	CSARNSGNTIYF	TGCAGTGCTCGTAACTCTGGAAACACCATATATTTT
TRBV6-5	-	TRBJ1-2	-	CASSYEGNYGYTF	TGTGCCAGCAGTTACGAGGGAAACTATGGCTACACCTTC
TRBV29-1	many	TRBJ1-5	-	CSVEDVSSPYSNQPQHF	TGCAGCGTTGAAGATGTTAGCAGTCCATATAGCAATCAGCCCCAGCATTTT
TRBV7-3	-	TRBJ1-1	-	CASSLEGITEAFF	TGTGCCAGCAGCTTAGAAGGTATCACTGAAGCTTTCTTT
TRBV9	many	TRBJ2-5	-	CASSVGVGAEETQYF	TGTGCCAGCAGCGTAGGGGTGGGAGCGGAGGAGACCCAGTACTTC
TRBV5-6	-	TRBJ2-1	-	CASSLGGYHSYNEQFF	TGTGCCAGCAGCTTGGGGGGTTATCACTCCTACAATGAGCAGTTCTTC
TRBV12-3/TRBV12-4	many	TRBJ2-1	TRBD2	CASRPGTSGRGNEQFF	TGTGCCAGCAGACCTGGGACTAGCGGGAGGGGTAATGAGCAGTTCTTC
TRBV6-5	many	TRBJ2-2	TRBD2	CATRTSGTGELFF	TGTGCCACCCGGACTAGCGGGACCGGGGAGCTGTTTTTT
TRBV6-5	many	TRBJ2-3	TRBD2	CASSYHGGREGNTQYF	TGTGCCAGCAGTTACCACGGGGGGCGGGAGGGGAATACGCAGTATTTT
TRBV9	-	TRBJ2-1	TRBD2	CASSVALGGRANAQFF	TGTGCCAGCAGCGTAGCTTTAGGCGGGAGGGCCAATGCGCAGTTCTTC
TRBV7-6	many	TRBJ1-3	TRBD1	CASSLRQGNTIYF	TGTGCCAGCAGCCTCCGACAGGGCAACACCATATATTTT
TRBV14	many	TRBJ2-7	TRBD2	CASSQGLAGEQYF	TGTGCCAGCAGCCAGGGACTAGCAGGAGAGCAGTACTTC
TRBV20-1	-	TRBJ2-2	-	CSASSPRPASAGELFF	TGCAGTGCTAGTTCCCCCCGACCAGCCTCCGCCGGGGAGCTGTTTTTT
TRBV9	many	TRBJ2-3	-	CASSVTGAAETDTQYF	TGTGCCAGCAGCGTTACCGGAGCCGCAGAAACAGATACGCAGTATTTT
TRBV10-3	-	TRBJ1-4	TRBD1	CAIRPGTGGDLFF	TGTGCCATCAGACCCGGGACAGGAGGGGATTTGTTTTTT
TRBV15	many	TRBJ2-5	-	CATSRDSAGVHQETQYF	TGTGCCACCAGCAGAGATTCGGCAGGCGTCCACCAAGAGACCCAGTACTTC
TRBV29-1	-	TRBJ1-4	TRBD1	CSVTQGMGEKLFF	TGCAGCGTCACACAGGGGATGGGGGAAAAACTGTTTTTT
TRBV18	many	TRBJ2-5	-	CASSLRPTRETQYF	TGTGCCAGCTCACTGAGACCTACTCGGGAGACCCAGTACTTC
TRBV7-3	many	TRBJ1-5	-	CASSPPGRHGEGSNQPQHF	TGTGCCAGCAGCCCCCCTGGCCGTCACGGGGAGGGAAGCAATCAGCCCCAGCATTTT
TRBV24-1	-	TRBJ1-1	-	CATTGPRLMNTEAFF	TGTGCCACCACTGGACCCCGCCTCATGAACACTGAAGCTTTCTTT
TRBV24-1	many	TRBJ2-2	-	CATSDPGATGELFF	TGTGCCACCAGTGACCCTGGGGCCACCGGGGAGCTGTTTTTT
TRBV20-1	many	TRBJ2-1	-	CSASGGGKGHEQFF	TGCAGTGCTAGTGGTGGCGGGAAAGGGCATGAGCAGTTCTTC
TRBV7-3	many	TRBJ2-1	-	CASSFRGAPNEQFF	TGTGCCAGCAGCTTTCGGGGGGCGCCCAATGAGCAGTTCTTC
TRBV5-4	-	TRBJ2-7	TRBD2	CASSSRSNGRVGNMDREQYF	TGTGCCAGCAGCTCAAGGTCTAACGGGAGGGTCGGGAATATGGACCGCGAGCAGTACTTC
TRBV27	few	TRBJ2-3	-	CASSLSASLLYTDTQYF	TGTGCCAGCAGTTTATCCGCCAGCCTATTATACACAGATACGCAGTATTTT
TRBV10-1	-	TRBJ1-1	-	CASRESFGTEAFF	TGCGCCAGCAGAGAGTCGTTCGGGACTGAAGCTTTCTTT
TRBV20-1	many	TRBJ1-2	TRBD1	CSARGSVDRGYGYTF	TGCAGTGCTAGAGGGTCTGTGGACAGGGGGTATGGCTACACCTTC
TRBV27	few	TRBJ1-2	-	CASSLEGEGYTF	TGTGCCAGCAGTTTGGAGGGAGAAGGCTACACCTTC
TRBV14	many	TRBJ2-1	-	CASSQVSTSHQFF	TGTGCCAGCAGCCAAGTCTCTACTAGCCACCAGTTCTTC
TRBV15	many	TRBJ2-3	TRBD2	CATSRDRLAGTDTQYF	TGTGCCACCAGCAGAGATCGGCTAGCGGGGACAGATACGCAGTATTTT
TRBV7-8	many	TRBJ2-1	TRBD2	CASSLVLAGGSRGSYNEQFF	TGTGCCAGCAGCTTAGTTCTAGCGGGAGGGTCGAGGGGCTCCTACAATGAGCAGTTCTTC
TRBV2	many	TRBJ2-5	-	CASSEARWDETQYF	TGTGCCAGCAGTGAAGCTAGGTGGGACGAGACCCAGTACTTC
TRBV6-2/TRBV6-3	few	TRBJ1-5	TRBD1	CASKKLTGGVNQPQHF	TGTGCCAGCAAGAAGCTTACAGGGGGCGTAAATCAGCCCCAGCATTTT
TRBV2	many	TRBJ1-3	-	CASSPTRAVSGNTIYF	TGTGCCAGCAGCCCAACCCGGGCAGTCTCTGGAAACACCATATATTTT
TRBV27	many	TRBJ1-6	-	CASSLTYNSPLHF	TGTGCCAGCAGTTTAACCTATAATTCACCCCTCCACTTT
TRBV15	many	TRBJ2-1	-	CATSRGLAKYNEQFF	TGTGCCACCAGCAGAGGTCTCGCCAAATACAATGAGCAGTTCTTC
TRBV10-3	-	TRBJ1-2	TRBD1	CAISESGQGASYGYTF	TGTGCCATCAGTGAGTCGGGACAGGGGGCTTCCTATGGCTACACCTTC
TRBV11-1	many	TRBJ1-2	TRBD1	CASSLARDSTGYTF	TGTGCCAGCAGCTTAGCCCGGGACAGTACGGGCTACACCTTC
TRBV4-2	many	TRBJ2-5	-	CASSSGQWETQYF	TGTGCCAGCAGCTCAGGACAGTGGGAGACCCAGTACTTC
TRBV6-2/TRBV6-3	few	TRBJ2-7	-	CASSYQQSSYEQYF	TGTGCCAGCAGTTACCAGCAGAGCTCCTACGAGCAGTACTTC
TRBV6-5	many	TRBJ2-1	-	CASSYWSGHSYNEQFF	TGTGCCAGCAGTTATTGGAGCGGGCATTCCTACAATGAGCAGTTCTTC
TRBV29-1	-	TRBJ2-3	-	CSSGTTDTQYF	TGCAGCTCCGGAACCACAGATACGCAGTATTTT
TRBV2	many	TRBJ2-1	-	CASSATQGGYNEQFF	TGTGCCAGCAGTGCTACGCAGGGAGGATACAATGAGCAGTTCTTC
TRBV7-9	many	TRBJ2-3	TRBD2	CASSLVVGTSGSTDTQYF	TGTGCCAGCAGCTTAGTAGTGGGGACTAGCGGGAGCACAGATACGCAGTATTTT
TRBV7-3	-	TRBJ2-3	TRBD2	CASSSGLAGADTQYF	TGTGCCAGCAGCTCGGGACTAGCGGGAGCAGATACGCAGTATTTT
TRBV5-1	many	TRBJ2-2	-	CASSYAPNTGELFF	TGCGCCAGCAGCTACGCTCCGAACACCGGGGAGCTGTTTTTT
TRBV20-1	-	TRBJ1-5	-	CSARGGGGQPQHF	TGCAGTGCTAGAGGAGGGGGGGGACAGCCCCAGCATTTT
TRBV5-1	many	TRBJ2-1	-	CASSLRRDNEQFF	TGCGCCAGCAGCTTGAGGAGGGACAATGAGCAGTTCTTC
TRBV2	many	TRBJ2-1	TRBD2	CASSEESSGRVGYNEQFF	TGTGCCAGCAGTGAAGAAAGTAGCGGGAGAGTAGGCTACAATGAGCAGTTCTTC
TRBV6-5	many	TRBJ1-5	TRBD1	CASSARTGGSNQPQHF	TGTGCCAGCAGTGCGAGGACAGGGGGAAGCAATCAGCCCCAGCATTTT